The T cell receptor (beta chain) described here comes from a study of cytomegalovirus exposure and HLA in healthy donors. Across the study: A prior study identified some 100 million unique TCR beta sequences from roughly 170 million T cells. Study results and limitations: Earlier results showed most TCR beta V segments being productive about 87% or about 30% of the time. Among the CMV-associated chains, three were confirmed in vitro as specific for CMV antigens.

This clone has just one count. Its antigen is currently unknown. Trimming shortened V by 0 bases and J by 6 bases, and 12 bases separated the two germline ends. CDR3 length: 15 amino acids. CDR1 and CDR2 from the germline V gene are LGHNA and YSLEER. Donors likely had unrecorded immune exposures despite being nominally healthy when sampled. PCR primers comprised 60 Vbeta and 13 Jbeta primers. TCRdb's copy holds only in-frame clones and misses some; the assay was immunoSEQ multiplex PCR. This sample has some 190,000 clones, with 75% to 90% found just once. The receptor was derived from a girl between 5 and 17 years old in good health and CMV-seropositive. The chain employs TRBV4-3 and TRBJ2-1, with D perhaps TRBD2 (6 bases). Specimen: PBMCs. The CDR3 here is CASSQDGTGINEQFF. The CDR3 DNA sequence: TGCGCCAGCAGCCAAGACGGGACTGGAATCAATGAGCAGTTCTTC.